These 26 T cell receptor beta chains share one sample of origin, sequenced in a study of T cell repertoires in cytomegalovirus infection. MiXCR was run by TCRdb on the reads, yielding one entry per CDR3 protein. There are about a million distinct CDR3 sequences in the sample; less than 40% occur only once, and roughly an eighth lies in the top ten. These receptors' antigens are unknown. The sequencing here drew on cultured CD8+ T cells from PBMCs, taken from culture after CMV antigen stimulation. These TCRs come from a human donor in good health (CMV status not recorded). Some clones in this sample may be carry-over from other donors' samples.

The CDR3 nucleotides read TGTGCCAGCAGTTACGACTCCCGGGACAGCAATTCACCCCTCCACTTT. It codes for CASSYDSRDSNSPLHF. The V gene is TRBV6-1, the J gene TRBJ1-6, with 7 bases lining up with TRBD1. Germline trimming cut 5 bases from V and 7 bases from J; bases unmatched to any gene: 11. The length of the CDR3 is 16 residues. Germline assignment: CDR1 MNHNS and CDR2 SASEGT.

The CDR3 sequence: CASSLLSLEQFF. DNA for the CDR3: TGTGCCAGCAGCCTCTTGTCCTTAGAGCAGTTCTTC. The V gene is TRBV7-9, the J gene TRBJ2-1; D remains ambiguous. CDR3 size: 12 residues. V gave up 5 bases and J gave up 10 bases, with 12 bases separating them. Per germline, CDR1 SEHNR and CDR2 FQNEAQ (reference sequence).

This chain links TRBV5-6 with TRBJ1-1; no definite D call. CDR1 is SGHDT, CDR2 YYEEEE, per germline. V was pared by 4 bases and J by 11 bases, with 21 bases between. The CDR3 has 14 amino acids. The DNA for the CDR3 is TGTGCCAGCAGCAAAAAATTGAGGAAAAAACGGGCTTTCTTT. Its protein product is CASSKKLRKKRAFF.

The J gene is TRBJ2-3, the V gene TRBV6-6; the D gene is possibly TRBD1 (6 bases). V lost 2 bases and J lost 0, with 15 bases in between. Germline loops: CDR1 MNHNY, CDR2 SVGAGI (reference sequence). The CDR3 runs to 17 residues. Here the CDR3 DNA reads TGTGCCAGCAGTTACGAACAGGGAGAACCTAGCACAGATACGCAGTATTTT. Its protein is CASSYEQGEPSTDTQYF.

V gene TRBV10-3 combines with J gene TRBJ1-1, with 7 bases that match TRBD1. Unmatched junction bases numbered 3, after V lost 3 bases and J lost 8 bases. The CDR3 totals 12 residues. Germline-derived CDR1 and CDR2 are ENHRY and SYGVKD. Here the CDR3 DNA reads TGTGCCATCAGTGAAGGGGACAGAGAAGCTTTCTTT. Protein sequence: CAISEGDREAFF.

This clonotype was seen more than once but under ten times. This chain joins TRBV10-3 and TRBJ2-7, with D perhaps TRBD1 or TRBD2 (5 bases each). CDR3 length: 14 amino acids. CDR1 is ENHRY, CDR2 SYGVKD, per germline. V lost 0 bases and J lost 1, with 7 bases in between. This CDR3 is CAISESEGSYEQYF. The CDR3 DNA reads TGTGCCATCAGTGAGTCAGAGGGGTCCTACGAGCAGTACTTC.

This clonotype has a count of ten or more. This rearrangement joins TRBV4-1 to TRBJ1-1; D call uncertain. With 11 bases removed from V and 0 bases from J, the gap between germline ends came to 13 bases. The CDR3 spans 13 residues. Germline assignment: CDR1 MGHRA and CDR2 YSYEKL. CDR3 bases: TGCGCCTCGACGACGGTTATGAACACTGAAGCTTTCTTT. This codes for CASTTVMNTEAFF.

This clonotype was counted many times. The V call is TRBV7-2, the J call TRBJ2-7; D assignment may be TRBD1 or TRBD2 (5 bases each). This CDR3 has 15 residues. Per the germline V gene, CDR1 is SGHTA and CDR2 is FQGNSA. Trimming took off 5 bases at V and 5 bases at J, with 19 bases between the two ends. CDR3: CASSTTSGTADEQYF. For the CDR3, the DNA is TGTGCCAGCAGCACAACATCCGGGACCGCCGACGAGCAGTACTTC. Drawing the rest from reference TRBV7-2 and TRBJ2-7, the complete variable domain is GAGVSQSPSNKVTEKGKDVELRCDPISGHTALYWYRQSLGQGLEFLIYFQGNSAPDKSGLPSDRFSAERTGGSVSTLTIQRTQQEDSAVYLCASSTTSGTADEQYFGPGTRLTVT.

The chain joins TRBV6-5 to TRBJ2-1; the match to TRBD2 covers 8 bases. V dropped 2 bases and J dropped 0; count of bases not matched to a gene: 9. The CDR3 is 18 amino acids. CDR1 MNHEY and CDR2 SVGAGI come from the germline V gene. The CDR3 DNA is TGTGCCAGCAGTTACACACCAGCGGGGGTTCTCTCCTACAATGAGCAGTTCTTC. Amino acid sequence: CASSYTPAGVLSYNEQFF.

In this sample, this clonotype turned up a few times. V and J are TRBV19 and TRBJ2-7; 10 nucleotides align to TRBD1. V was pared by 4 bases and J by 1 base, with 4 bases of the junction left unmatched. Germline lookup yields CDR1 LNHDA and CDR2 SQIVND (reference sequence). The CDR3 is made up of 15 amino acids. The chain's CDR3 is CASSTRQGASYEQYF. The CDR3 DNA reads TGTGCCAGTAGTACCCGACAGGGGGCTTCCTACGAGCAGTACTTC.

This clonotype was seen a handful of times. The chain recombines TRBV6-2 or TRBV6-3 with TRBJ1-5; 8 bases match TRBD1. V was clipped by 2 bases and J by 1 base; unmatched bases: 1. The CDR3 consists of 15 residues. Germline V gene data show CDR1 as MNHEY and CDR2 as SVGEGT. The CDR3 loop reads CASSYHRGSNQPQHF. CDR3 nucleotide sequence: TGTGCCAGCAGTTACCACAGGGGGAGCAATCAGCCCCAGCATTTT.

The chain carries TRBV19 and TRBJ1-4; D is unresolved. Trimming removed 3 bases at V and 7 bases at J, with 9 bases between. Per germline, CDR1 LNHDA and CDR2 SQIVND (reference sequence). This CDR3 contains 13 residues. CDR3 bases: TGTGCCAGTAGTATGGACGCAATTGAAAAACTGTTTTTT. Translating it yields CASSMDAIEKLFF.

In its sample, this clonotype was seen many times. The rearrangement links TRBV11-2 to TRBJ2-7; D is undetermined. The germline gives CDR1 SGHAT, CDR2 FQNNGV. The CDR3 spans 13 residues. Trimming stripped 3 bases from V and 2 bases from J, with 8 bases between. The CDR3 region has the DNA TGTGCCAGCAGCTTTGGATTACCCTACGAGCAGTACGTC. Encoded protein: CASSFGLPYEQYV.

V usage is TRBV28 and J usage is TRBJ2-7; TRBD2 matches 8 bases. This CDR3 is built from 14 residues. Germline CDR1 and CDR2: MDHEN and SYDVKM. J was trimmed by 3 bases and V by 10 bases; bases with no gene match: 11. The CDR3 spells CATLPLADDYEQYV. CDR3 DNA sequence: TGTGCCACCCTGCCACTAGCGGATGACTACGAGCAGTACGTC.

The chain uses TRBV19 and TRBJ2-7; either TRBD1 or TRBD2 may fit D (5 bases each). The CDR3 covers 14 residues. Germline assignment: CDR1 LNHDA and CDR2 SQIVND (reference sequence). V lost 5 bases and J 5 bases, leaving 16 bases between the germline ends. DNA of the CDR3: TGTGCCAGTAGTCCCTGGGACGGGCCCAACGAGCAGTACTTC. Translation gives CASSPWDGPNEQYF.

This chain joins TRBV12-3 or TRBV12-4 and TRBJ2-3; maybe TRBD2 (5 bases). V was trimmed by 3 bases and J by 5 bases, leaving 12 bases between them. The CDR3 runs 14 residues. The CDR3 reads CASSFAAGLDTQYF. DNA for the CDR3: TGTGCCAGCAGTTTTGCGGCAGGACTAGATACGCAGTATTTT.

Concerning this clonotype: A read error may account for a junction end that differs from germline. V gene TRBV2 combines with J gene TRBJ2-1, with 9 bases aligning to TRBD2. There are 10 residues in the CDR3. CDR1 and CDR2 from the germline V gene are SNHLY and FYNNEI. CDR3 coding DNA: TGTGCCAGCGCAGGCGGGGGGGTCATCTTC. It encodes CASAGGGVIF.

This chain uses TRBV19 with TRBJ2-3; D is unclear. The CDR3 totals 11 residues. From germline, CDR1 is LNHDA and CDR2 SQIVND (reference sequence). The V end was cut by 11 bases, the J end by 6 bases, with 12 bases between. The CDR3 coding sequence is TGTGCCGTCTCAAACTGGGATACGCAGTATTTT. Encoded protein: CAVSNWDTQYF.

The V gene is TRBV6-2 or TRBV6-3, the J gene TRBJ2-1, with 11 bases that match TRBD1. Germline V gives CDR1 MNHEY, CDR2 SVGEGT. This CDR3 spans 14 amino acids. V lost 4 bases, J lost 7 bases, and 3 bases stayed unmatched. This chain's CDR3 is CASSWDRGGNEQFF. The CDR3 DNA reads TGTGCCAGCAGTTGGGACAGGGGGGGTAATGAGCAGTTCTTC.

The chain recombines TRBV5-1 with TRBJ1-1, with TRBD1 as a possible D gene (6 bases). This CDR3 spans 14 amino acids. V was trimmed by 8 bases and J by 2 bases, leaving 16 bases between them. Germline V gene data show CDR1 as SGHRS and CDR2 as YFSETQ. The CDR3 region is CASTLDRINTEAFF. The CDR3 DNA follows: TGCGCCAGTACCCTCGACAGGATTAACACTGAAGCTTTCTTT.

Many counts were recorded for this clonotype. The CDR3 protein is CASSPDLNTEAFF. Here the CDR3 DNA reads TGTGCTAGCAGTCCGGACCTCAACACTGAAGCTTTCTTT. The rearrangement joins TRBV19 to TRBJ1-1; D gene uncertain. The CDR3 is made up of 13 amino acids. CDR1 and CDR2 (germline): LNHDA, SQIVND (reference sequence).

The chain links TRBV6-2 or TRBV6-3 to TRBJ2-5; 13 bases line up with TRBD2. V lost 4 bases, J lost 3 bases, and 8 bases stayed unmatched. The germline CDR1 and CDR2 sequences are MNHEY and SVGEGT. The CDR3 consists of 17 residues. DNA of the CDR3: TGTGCCAGCAGTTTTTCCTGGACTAGCGGGGGAGAAGAGACCCAGTACTTC. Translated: CASSFSWTSGGEETQYF.

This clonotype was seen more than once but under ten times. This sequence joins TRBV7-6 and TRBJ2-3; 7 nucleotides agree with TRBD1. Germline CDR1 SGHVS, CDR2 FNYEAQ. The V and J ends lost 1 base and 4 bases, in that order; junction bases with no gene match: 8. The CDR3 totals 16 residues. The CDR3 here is CASSLGDSVAPDTQYF. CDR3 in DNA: TGTGCCAGCAGCTTAGGGGACAGTGTAGCACCAGATACGCAGTATTTT. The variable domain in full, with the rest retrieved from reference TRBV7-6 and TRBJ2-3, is GAGVSQSPRYKVTKRGQDVALRCDPISGHVSLYWYRQALGQGPEFLTYFNYEAQQDKSGLPNDRFSAERPEGSISTLTIQRTEQRDSAMYRCASSLGDSVAPDTQYFGPGTRLTVL.

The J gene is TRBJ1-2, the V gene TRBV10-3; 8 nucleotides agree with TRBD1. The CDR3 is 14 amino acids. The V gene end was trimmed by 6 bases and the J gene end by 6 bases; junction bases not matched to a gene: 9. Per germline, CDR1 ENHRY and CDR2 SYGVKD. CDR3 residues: CAIRVGNRGDGYTF. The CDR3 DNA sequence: TGTGCCATCAGAGTCGGGAACAGGGGGGATGGCTACACCTTC.

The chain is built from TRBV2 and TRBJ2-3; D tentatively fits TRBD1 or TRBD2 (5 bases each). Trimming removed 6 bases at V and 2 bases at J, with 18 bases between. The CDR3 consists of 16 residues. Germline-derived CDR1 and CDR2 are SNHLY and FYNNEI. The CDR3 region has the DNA TGTGCCAGCAGGGCGAGGAGCGGACAACTCACAGATACGCAGTATTTT. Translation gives CASRARSGQLTDTQYF.

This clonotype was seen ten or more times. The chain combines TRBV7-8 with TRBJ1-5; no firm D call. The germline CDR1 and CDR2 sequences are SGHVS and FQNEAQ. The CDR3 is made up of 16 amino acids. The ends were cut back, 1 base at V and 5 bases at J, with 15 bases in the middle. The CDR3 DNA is TGTGCCAGCAGCTTAGAGGAGGGCAGGTCTTATCAGCCCCAGCATTTT. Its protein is CASSLEEGRSYQPQHF. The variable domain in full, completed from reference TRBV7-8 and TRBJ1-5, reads GAGVSQSPRYKVAKRGQDVALRCDPISGHVSLFWYQQALGQGPEFLTYFQNEAQLDKSGLPSDRFFAERPEGSVSTLKIQRTQQEDSAVYLCASSLEEGRSYQPQHFGDGTRLSIL.